This TCR beta chain was profiled in a study of T cell responses to AZD1222 COVID-19 vaccine. Study context: Pooling covered second doses at about 4 or about 12 weeks. Findings and limits, study-wide: It should be noted that donors were predominantly white British and more often female, and clonal diversity was possibly underestimated.

Germline-derived CDR1 and CDR2 are SGHNT and YYREEE (reference sequence). The ends were cut back, 2 bases at V and 4 bases at J, with 10 bases in the middle. The CDR3 runs to 13 residues. Only in-frame clones appear in the TCRdb table, and some are missing; sequencing was by immunoSEQ multiplex PCR. The sample shows roughly 140,000 clones, around 90% of them seen only once. As concerns this clone: Its antigen is as yet unknown.

The receptor's source is an adult in good health. This chain joins TRBV5-4 and TRBJ2-7, with D perhaps matching TRBD1 (6 bases). The material sequenced was peripheral blood, taken on day 0 of AZD1222 vaccination. This chain's CDR3 is CASSFRGEYEQYF. DNA for the CDR3: TGTGCCAGCAGCTTCAGGGGAGAGTACGAGCAGTACTTC.